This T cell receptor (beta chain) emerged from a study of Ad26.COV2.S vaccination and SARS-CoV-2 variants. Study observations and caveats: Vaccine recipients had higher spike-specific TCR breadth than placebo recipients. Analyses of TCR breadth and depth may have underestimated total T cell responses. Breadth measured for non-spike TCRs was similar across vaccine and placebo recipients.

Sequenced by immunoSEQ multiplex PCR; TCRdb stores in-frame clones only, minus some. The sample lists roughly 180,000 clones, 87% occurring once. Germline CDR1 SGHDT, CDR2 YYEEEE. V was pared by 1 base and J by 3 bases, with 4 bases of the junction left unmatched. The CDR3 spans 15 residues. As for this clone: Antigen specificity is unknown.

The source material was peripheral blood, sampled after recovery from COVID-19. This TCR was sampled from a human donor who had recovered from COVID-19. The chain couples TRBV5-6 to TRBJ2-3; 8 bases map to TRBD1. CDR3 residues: CASSLLGQGTDTQYF. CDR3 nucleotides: TGTGCCAGCAGCTTGCTTGGACAGGGTACAGATACGCAGTATTTT.